The text below deals with one T cell receptor (beta chain). Antigen specificity is unknown. The germline V gene encodes CDR1 MDHEN and CDR2 SYDVKM. There are 14 residues in the CDR3. Trimming stripped 6 bases from V and 0 bases from J, with 12 bases between. Graves' hyperthyroidism showing no ophthalmopathy progression within 18 months was considered stable. Orbital computed tomography and thyroid ultrasound, together with serum TRAb and thyroxine and clinical symptoms, were used for diagnoses. The entry originates in a study of T cells in Graves' hyperthyroidism and ophthalmopathy. Whole-study context: Prior to any treatment, at the point of initial diagnosis, peripheral blood was collected. Findings and caveats of the study: A model of 13 V-J features distinguished ophthalmopathy from stable hyperthyroidism.

RNA transcripts yielded amplified TCR beta CDR3 regions. HTBI primers were employed in a first-round RT-PCR of the TCR CDR3. In TCRdb, the multiplex PCR reads were re-called with MiXCR into one record per CDR3 protein. The table lists about 420,000 distinct CDR3 sequences, around 16% of them singletons. This TCR derives from a woman younger than 30 with Graves' hyperthyroidism. J is TRBJ2-7 and V is TRBV28; D unresolved. The specimen was blood. CDR3 sequence reads: CASSPDGDSYEQYF. For the CDR3, the DNA is TGTGCCAGCAGCCCAGACGGCGACTCCTACGAGCAGTACTTC.